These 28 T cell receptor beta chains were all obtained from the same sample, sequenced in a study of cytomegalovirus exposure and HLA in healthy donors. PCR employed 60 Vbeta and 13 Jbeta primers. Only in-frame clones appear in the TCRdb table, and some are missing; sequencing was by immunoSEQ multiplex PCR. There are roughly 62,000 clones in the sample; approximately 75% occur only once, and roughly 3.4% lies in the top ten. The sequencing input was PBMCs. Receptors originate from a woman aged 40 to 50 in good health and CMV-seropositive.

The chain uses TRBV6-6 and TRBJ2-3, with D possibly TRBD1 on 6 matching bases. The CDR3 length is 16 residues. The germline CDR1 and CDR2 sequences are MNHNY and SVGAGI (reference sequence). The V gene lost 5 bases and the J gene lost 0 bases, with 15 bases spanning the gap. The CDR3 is CASSKGHSTSTDTQYF. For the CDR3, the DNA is TGTGCCAGCAGTAAGGGACACTCCACTAGCACAGATACGCAGTATTTT.

The CDR3 sequence is CASSRGPHQNTEAFF. The CDR3 bases are TGTGCCAGCAGCAGGGGTCCTCACCAGAACACTGAAGCTTTCTTT. V is TRBV7-9 and J is TRBJ1-1; a possible D gene is TRBD1 (5 bases). Germline V gives CDR1 SEHNR, CDR2 FQNEAQ (reference sequence). The V end was cut by 5 bases, the J end by 1 base, with 14 bases between. This CDR3 spans 15 amino acids.

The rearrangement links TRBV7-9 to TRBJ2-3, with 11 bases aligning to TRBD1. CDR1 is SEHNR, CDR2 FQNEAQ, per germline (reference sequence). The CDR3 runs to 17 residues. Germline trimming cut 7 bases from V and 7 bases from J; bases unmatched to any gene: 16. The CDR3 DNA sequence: TGTGCCAGCAACCCGAACGAGGGACAGGGGGTAAAATATACGCAGTATTTT. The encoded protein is CASNPNEGQGVKYTQYF.

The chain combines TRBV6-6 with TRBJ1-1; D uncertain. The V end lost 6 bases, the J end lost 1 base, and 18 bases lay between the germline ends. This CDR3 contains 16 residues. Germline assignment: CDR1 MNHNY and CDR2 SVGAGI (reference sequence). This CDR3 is CASSPPARGGNTEAFF. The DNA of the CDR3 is TGTGCCAGCAGCCCCCCCGCCCGGGGAGGGAACACTGAAGCTTTCTTT.

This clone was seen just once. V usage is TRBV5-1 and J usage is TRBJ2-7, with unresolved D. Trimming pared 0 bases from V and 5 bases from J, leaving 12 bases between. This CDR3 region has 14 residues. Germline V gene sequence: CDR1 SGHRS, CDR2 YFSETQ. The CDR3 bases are TGCGCCAGCAGCTTGGTGCTGGGTGCGGACGAGCAGTACTTC. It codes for CASSLVLGADEQYF.

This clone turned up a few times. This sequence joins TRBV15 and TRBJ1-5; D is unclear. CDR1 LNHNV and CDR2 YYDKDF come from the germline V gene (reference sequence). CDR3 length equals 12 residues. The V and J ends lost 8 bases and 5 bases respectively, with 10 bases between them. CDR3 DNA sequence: TGTGCCACCGGAGGGAGAGATCAGCCCCAGCATTTT. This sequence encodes CATGGRDQPQHF.

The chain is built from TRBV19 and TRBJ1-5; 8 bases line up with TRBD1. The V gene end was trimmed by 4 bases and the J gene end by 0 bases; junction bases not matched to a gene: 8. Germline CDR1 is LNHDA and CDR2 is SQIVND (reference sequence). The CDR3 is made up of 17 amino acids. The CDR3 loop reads CASSSRGRSASNQPQHF. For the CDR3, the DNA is TGTGCCAGTAGTAGCAGGGGGCGATCCGCTAGCAATCAGCCCCAGCATTTT.

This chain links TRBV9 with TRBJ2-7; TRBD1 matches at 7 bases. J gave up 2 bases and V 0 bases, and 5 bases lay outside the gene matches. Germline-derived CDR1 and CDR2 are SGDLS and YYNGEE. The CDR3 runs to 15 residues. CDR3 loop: CASSVAAGGPYEQYF. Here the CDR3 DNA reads TGTGCCAGCAGCGTAGCCGCAGGGGGTCCCTACGAGCAGTACTTC.

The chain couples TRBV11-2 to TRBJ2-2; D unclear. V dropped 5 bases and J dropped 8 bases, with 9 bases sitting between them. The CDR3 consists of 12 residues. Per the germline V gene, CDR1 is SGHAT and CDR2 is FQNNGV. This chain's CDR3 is CASSQTLGELFF. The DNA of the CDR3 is TGTGCCAGCAGCCAAACTTTAGGGGAGCTGTTTTTT.

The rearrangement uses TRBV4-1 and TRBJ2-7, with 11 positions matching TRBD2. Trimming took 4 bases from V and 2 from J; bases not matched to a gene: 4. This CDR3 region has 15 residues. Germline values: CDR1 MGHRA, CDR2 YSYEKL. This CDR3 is CASSLLAGGPYEQYF. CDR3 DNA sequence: TGCGCCAGCAGCCTCCTAGCGGGGGGACCCTACGAGCAGTACTTC.

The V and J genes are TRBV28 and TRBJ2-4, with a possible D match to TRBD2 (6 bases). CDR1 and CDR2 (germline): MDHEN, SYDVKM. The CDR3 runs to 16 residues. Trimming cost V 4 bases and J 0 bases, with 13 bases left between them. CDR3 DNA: TGTGCCAGCAGTTCGGGGGTGCTCATAGCCAAAAACATTCAGTACTTC. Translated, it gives CASSSGVLIAKNIQYF.

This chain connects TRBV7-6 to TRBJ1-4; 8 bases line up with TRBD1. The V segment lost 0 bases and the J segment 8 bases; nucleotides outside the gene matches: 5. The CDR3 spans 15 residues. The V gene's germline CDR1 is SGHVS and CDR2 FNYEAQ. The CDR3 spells CASSLAAGGTEKLFF. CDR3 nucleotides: TGTGCCAGCAGCTTAGCGGCAGGGGGCACAGAAAAACTGTTTTTT. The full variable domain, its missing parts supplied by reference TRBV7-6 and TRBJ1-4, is GAGVSQSPRYKVTKRGQDVALRCDPISGHVSLYWYRQALGQGPEFLTYFNYEAQQDKSGLPNDRFSAERPEGSISTLTIQRTEQRDSAMYRCASSLAAGGTEKLFFGSGTQLSVL.

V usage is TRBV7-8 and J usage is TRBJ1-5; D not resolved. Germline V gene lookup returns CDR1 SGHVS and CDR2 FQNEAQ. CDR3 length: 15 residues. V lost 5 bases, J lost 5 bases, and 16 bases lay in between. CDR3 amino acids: CASSPMERGDQPQHF. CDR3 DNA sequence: TGTGCCAGCAGCCCTATGGAACGAGGTGATCAGCCCCAGCATTTT.

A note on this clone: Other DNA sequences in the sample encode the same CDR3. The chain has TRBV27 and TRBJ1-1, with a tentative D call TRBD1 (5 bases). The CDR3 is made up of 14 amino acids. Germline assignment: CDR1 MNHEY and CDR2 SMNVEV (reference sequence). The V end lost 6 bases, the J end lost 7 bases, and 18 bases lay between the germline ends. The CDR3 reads CASRSLPGGGEAFF. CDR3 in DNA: TGTGCCAGCAGATCCCTCCCCGGGGGGGGTGAAGCTTTCTTT.

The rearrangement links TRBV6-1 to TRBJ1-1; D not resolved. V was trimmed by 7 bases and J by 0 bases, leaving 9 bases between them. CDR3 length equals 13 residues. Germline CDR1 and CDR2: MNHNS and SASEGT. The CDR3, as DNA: TGTGCCAGCATTGGGCAGTTGAACACTGAAGCTTTCTTT. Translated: CASIGQLNTEAFF.

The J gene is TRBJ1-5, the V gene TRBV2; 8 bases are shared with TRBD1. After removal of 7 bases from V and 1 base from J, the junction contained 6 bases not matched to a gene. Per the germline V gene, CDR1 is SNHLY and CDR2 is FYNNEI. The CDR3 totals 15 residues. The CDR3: CASTLQGESNQPQHF. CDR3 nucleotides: TGTGCCAGCACATTACAGGGGGAGAGCAATCAGCCCCAGCATTTT.

The DNA for the CDR3 is TGTGCCAGCAGCCAAGATTGGTATGGAGCGTACGAGCAGTACTTC. This encodes CASSQDWYGAYEQYF. This chain connects TRBV14 to TRBJ2-7; D gene uncertain. The CDR3 runs to 15 residues. The V gene lost 0 bases and the J gene lost 4 bases, with 13 bases spanning the gap. The germline V gene encodes CDR1 SGHDN and CDR2 FVKESK.

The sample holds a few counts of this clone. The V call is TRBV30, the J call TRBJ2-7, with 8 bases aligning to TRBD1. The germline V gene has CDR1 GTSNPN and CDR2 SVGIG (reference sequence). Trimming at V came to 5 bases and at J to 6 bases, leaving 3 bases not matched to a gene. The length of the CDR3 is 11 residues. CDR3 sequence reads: CAWRTGSEQYF. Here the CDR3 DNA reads TGTGCCTGGCGGACAGGGTCCGAGCAGTACTTC.

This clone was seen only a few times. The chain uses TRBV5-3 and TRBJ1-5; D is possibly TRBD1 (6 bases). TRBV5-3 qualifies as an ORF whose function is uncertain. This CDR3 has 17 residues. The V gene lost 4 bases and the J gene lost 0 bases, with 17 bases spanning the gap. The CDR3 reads CARSPTDRTYSNQPQHF. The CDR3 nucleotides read TGTGCCAGAAGCCCAACAGACAGGACCTATAGCAATCAGCCCCAGCATTTT.

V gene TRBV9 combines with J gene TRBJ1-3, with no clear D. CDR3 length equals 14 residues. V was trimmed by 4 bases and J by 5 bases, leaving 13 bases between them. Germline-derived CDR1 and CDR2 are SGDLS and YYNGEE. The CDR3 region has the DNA TGTGCCAGCAGCCTCGAGGGTCTTAGAAACACCATATATTTT. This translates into CASSLEGLRNTIYF.

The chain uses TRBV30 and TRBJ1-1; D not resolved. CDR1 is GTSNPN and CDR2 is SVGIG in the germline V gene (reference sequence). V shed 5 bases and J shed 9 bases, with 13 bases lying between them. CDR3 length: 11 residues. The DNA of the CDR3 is TGTGCCTGGGGGCGTCTGGCACAAGCTTTCTTT. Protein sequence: CAWGRLAQAFF.

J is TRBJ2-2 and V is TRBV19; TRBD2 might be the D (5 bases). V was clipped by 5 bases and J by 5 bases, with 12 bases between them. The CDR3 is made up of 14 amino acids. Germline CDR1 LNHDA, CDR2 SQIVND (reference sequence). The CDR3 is CASSAPRETGELFF. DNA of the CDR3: TGTGCCAGTAGTGCCCCGAGGGAGACCGGGGAGCTGTTTTTT.

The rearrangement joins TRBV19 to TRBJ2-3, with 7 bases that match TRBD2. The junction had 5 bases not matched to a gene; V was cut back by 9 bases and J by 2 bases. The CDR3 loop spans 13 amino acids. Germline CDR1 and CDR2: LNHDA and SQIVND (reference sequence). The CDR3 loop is CASSGGTTDTQYF. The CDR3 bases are TGTGCCAGCTCGGGGGGAACCACAGATACGCAGTATTTT.

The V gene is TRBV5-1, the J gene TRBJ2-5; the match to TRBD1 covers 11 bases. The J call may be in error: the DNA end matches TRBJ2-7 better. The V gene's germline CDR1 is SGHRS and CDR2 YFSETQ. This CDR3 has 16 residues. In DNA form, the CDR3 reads TGCGCCAGCAGCTCCCGCGGACAGGGGGCTCGAAGCGAGCAGTACTTC. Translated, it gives CASSSRGQGARSEQYF.

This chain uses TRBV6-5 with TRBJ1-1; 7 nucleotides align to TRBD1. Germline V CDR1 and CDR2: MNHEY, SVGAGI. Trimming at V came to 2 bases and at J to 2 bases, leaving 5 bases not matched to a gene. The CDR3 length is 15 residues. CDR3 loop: CASSYQNRGNTEAFF. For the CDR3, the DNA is TGTGCCAGCAGTTACCAAAACAGGGGCAACACTGAAGCTTTCTTT.

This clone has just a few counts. Here the CDR3 reads CASSPGHRFYNEQFF. The CDR3 DNA is TGCGCCAGCAGTCCCGGACACCGATTCTACAATGAGCAGTTCTTC. V and J are TRBV5-1 and TRBJ2-1; weak D call: TRBD1 (5 bases). V lost 5 bases, J lost 3 bases, and 15 bases lay in between. CDR3 length equals 15 residues. The V gene's germline CDR1 is SGHRS and CDR2 YFSETQ.

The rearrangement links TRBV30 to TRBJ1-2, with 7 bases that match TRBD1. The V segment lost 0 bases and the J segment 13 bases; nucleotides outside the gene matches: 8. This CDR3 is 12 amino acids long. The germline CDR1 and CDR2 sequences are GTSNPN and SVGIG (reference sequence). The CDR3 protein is CAWSVPQGQSTF. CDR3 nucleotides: TGTGCCTGGAGTGTACCCCAGGGACAGTCCACCTTC.

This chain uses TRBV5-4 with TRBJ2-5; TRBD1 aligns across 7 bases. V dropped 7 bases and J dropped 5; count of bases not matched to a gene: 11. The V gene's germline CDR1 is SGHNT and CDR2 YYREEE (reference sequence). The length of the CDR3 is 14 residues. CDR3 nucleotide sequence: TGTGCCAGCCGCCTCGAGGGGGCTCGGGAGACCCAGTACTTC. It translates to CASRLEGARETQYF. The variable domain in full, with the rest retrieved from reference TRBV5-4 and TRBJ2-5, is ETGVTQSPTHLIKTRGQQVTLRCSSQSGHNTVSWYQQALGQGPQFIFQYYREEENGRGNFPPRFSGLQFPNYSSELNVNALELDDSALYLCASRLEGARETQYFGPGTRLLVL.